This is a list of T cell receptor beta chains from one sample in a study of graft-versus-host responses after intestinal transplantation. Produced via immunoSEQ multiplex PCR; TCRdb's table is partial and in-frame only. In the table there are 90,000 to 120,000 clones, roughly 87% of which are singletons. No antigen has been identified for these receptors. The specimen was unstimulated CD4+ T cells sorted from spleen or lymph node cells, collected before intestinal transplant. The receptors here all came from a human donor who received an intestinal transplant. CDR3s include the opening cysteine and the closing phenylalanine or tryptophan. D genes are given only for firm matches. Not every row has a clone size; where given, it reads once, few, many or a size class.

V	length	D	size	J	CDR3	DNA
TRBV6-1	15	NA	NA	TRBJ2-1	CASSAGTNSYNEQFF	TGTGCCAGCAGTGCCGGGACAAACTCCTACAATGAGCAGTTCTTC
TRBV19	15	NA	NA	TRBJ1-5	CASSNIGPGDQPQHF	TGTGCCAGTAGTAATATTGGACCCGGAGATCAGCCCCAGCATTTT
TRBV11-1	12	NA	NA	TRBJ2-7	CASSRNHYEQYF	TGTGCCAGCAGCCGGAATCACTACGAGCAGTACTTC
TRBV14	12	NA	NA	TRBJ1-2	CASRPLEGDYTF	TGTGCCAGCAGGCCGCTGGAGGGGGACTACACCTTC
TRBV7-9	18	NA	NA	TRBJ2-6	CASIQGPGLISGANVLTF	TGTGCCAGCATCCAAGGGCCAGGGCTGATATCTGGGGCCAACGTCCTGACTTTC
TRBV19	15	TRBD1	NA	TRBJ2-5	CASSKGTGKRETQYF	TGTGCCAGTAGTAAGGGGACAGGGAAACGAGAGACCCAGTACTTC
TRBV14	16	NA	NA	TRBJ1-1	CASSQDGEGLNTEAFF	TGTGCCAGCAGCCAAGATGGTGAGGGCCTGAACACTGAAGCTTTCTTT
TRBV5-1	17	TRBD1	NA	TRBJ2-6	CASSLITGGGGANVLTF	TGCGCCAGCAGCTTAATTACAGGGGGCGGTGGGGCCAACGTCCTGACTTTC
TRBV28	15	NA	NA	TRBJ2-5	CASSSPGGAQETQYF	TGTGCCAGCAGCTCCCCTGGGGGGGCCCAAGAGACCCAGTACTTC
TRBV7-2	15	TRBD1	NA	TRBJ2-2	CASSPTGVLTGELFF	TGTGCCAGCAGCCCTACAGGGGTACTCACCGGGGAGCTGTTTTTT
TRBV6-1	15	NA	NA	TRBJ1-4	CASRRGRGLNEKLFF	TGTGCCAGCAGAAGAGGACGGGGCCTAAATGAAAAACTGTTTTTT
TRBV11-3	16	NA	NA	TRBJ1-5	CASSLSSVGSNQPQHF	TGTGCCAGCAGCTTATCTTCGGTCGGCAGCAATCAGCCCCAGCATTTT
TRBV4-1	12	NA	few	TRBJ1-4	CASRTHDEKLFF	TGCGCCAGCCGGACACACGATGAAAAACTGTTTTTT
TRBV7-2	13	TRBD1	once	TRBJ1-5	CASSLTGDQPQHF	TGTGCCAGCAGCCTTACAGGGGACCAGCCCCAGCATTTT
TRBV7-7	13	NA	NA	TRBJ2-7	CASSLVFSDEQYF	TGTGCCAGCAGCTTGGTTTTTTCCGACGAGCAGTACTTC
TRBV2	16	NA	NA	TRBJ1-6	CASTRSDIRNNSPLHF	TGTGCCAGCACCAGAAGCGATATCAGGAATAATTCACCCCTCCACTTT
TRBV11-3	15	TRBD1	NA	TRBJ1-6	CASSAPGQGASPLHF	TGTGCCAGCAGCGCACCGGGACAGGGGGCTTCACCCCTCCACTTT
TRBV28	15	NA	few	TRBJ2-1	CASSLSDHSYNEQFF	TGTGCCAGCAGCTTGAGCGACCACTCCTACAATGAGCAGTTCTTC
TRBV7-2	19	NA	NA	TRBJ2-1	CASSLVSGSGATSYNEQFF	TGTGCCAGCAGCTTAGTTAGTGGCTCGGGAGCTACTTCCTACAATGAGCAGTTCTTC
TRBV5-4	15	NA	NA	TRBJ2-5	CASSLRRRRQETQYF	TGTGCCAGCAGCTTGCGGAGGCGTCGGCAAGAGACCCAGTACTTC
TRBV12-5	14	NA	NA	TRBJ1-1	CASGLVRGNTEAFF	TGTGCTAGTGGTTTGGTTAGGGGGAACACTGAAGCTTTCTTT
TRBV9	13	NA	NA	TRBJ2-7	CASSVAQNYEQYF	TGTGCCAGCAGCGTAGCCCAGAACTACGAGCAGTACTTC
TRBV11-2	16	NA	once	TRBJ1-2	CASSLGFLGKPYGYTF	TGTGCCAGCAGCTTAGGCTTTCTGGGGAAGCCCTATGGCTACACCTTC
TRBV14	19	NA	NA	TRBJ1-5	CASSQGALTARRTYQPQHF	TGTGCCAGCAGCCAGGGCGCACTGACAGCGCGGCGAACCTATCAGCCCCAGCATTTT
TRBV6-5	14	NA	NA	TRBJ1-2	CASSRAIQPDGYTF	TGTGCCAGCAGCCGCGCAATTCAACCGGATGGCTACACCTTC
TRBV6-6	16	NA	NA	TRBJ2-2	CASSAQGGRNTGELFF	TGTGCCAGCAGTGCCCAGGGGGGCCGAAACACCGGGGAGCTGTTTTTT
TRBV10-3	15	TRBD2	once	TRBJ2-7	CAIRATSGDSYEQYF	TGTGCCATCAGGGCGACTAGCGGGGACTCCTACGAGCAGTACTTC
TRBV4-2	16	TRBD1	NA	TRBJ1-4	CASSQDQGTGVEKLFF	TGTGCCAGCAGCCAAGATCAGGGAACAGGGGTCGAAAAACTGTTTTTT
TRBV6-4	16	TRBD2	few	TRBJ2-2	CASSDSSGGATGELFF	TGTGCCAGCAGTGACTCGAGCGGGGGGGCCACCGGGGAGCTGTTTTTT